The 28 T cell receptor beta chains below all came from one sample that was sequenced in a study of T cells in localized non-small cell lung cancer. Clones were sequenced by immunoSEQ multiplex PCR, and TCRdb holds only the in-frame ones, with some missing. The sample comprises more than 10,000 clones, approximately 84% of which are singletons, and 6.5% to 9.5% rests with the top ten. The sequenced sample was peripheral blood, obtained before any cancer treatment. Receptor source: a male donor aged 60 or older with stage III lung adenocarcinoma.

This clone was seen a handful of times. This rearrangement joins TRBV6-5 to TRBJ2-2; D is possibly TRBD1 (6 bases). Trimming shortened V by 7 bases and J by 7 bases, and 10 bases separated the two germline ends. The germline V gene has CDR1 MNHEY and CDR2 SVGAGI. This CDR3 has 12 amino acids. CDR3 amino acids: CASTKGVGELFF. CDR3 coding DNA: TGTGCCAGCACCAAGGGGGTCGGGGAGCTGTTTTTT.

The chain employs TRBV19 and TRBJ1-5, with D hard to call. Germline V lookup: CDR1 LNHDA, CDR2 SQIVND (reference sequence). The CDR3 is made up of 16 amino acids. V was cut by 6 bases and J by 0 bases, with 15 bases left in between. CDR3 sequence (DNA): TGTGCCAGTAGACCGAAGGCCGGTTATAGCAATCAGCCCCAGCATTTT. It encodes CASRPKAGYSNQPQHF.

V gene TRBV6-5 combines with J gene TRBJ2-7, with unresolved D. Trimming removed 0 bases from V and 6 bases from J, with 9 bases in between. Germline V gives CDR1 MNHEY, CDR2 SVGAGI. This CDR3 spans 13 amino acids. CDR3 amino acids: CASSYSGDGEQYF. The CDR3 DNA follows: TGTGCCAGCAGTTACTCCGGAGACGGCGAGCAGTACTTC.

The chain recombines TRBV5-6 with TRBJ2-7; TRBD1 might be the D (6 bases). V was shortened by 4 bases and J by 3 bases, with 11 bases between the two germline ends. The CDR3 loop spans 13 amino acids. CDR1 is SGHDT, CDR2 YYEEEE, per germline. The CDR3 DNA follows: TGTGCCAGCAGCACAGGGTCTCACTACGAGCAGTACTTC. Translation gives CASSTGSHYEQYF.

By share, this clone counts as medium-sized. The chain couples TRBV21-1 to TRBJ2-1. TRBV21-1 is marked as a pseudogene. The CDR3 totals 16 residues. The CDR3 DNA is TGTGCCAGCAGCAAAGCGTGGGGTACCTCCTACAATGAGCAGTTCTTC. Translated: CASSKAWGTSYNEQFF.

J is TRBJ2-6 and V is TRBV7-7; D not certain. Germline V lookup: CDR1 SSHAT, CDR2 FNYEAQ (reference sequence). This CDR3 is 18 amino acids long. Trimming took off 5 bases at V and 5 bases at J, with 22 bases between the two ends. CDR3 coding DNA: TGTGCCAGCAGCACAGTTACTATGCCACAAAGTCGGGCCAACGTCCTGACTTTC. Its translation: CASSTVTMPQSRANVLTF. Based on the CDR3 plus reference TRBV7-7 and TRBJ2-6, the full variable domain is GAGVSQSPRYKVTKRGQDVTLRCDPISSHATLYWYQQALGQGPEFLTYFNYEAQPDKSGLPSDRFSAERPEGSISTLTIQRTEQRDSAMYRCASSTVTMPQSRANVLTFGAGSRLTVL.

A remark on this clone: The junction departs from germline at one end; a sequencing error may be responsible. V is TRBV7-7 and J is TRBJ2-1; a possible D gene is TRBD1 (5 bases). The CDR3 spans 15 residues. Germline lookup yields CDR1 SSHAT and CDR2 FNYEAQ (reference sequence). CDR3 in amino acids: CASSLDTGSYNEQFF. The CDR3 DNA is TGTGCTAGCAGCTTGGACACGGGCTCCTACAATGAGCAGTTCTTC.

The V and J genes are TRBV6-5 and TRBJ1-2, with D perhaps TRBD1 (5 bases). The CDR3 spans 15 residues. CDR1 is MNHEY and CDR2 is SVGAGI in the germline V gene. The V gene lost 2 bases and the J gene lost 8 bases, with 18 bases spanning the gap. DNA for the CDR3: TGTGCCAGCAGTTACGCGCGTGGGGGGTTAGGAGGCTACACCTTC. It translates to CASSYARGGLGGYTF.

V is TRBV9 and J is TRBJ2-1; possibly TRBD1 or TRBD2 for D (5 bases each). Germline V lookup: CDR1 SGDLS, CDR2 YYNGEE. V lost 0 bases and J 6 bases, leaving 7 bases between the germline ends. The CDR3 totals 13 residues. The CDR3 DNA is TGTGCCAGCAGCGTAGCTGGGACCAATGAGCAGTTCTTC. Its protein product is CASSVAGTNEQFF.

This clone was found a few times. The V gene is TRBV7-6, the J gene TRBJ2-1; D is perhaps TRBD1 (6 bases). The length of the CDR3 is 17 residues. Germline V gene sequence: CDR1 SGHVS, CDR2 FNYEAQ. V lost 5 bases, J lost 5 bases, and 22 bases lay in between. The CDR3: CASSARRGSPANNEQFF. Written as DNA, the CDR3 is TGTGCCAGCAGCGCTCGCAGGGGATCCCCCGCTAACAATGAGCAGTTCTTC.

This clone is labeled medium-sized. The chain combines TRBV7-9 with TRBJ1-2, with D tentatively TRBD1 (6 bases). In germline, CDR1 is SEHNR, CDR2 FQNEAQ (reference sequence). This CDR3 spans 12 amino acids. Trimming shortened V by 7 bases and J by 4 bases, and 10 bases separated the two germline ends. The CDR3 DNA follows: TGTGCCAGCACCGACAGGCTCTATGGCTACACCTTC. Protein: CASTDRLYGYTF.

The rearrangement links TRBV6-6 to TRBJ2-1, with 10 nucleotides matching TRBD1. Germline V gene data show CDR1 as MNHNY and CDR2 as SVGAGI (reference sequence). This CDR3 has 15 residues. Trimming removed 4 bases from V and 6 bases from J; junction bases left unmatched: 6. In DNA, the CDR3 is TGTGCCAGCAGTTCCCCGGGACAGGGGATCAATGAGCAGTTCTTC. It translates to CASSSPGQGINEQFF.

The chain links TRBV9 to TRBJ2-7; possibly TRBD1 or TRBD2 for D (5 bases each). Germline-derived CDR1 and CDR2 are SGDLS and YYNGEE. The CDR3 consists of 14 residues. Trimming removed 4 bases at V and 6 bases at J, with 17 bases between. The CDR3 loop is CASSPRDLSGEQYF. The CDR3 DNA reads TGTGCCAGCAGCCCCCGGGACCTCTCGGGCGAGCAGTACTTC.

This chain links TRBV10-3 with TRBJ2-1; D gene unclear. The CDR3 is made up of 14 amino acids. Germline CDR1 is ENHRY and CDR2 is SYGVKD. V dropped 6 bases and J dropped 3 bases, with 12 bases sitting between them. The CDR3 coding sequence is TGTGCCATCAGGACGGACGGAATCTACAATGAGCAGTTCTTC. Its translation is CAIRTDGIYNEQFF.

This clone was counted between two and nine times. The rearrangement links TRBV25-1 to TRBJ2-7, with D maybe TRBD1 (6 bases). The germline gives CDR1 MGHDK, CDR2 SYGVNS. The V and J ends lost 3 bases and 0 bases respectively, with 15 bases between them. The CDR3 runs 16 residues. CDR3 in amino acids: CASSDLDSPSSYEQYF. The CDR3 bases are TGTGCCAGCAGTGACCTGGACAGCCCGAGCTCCTACGAGCAGTACTTC.

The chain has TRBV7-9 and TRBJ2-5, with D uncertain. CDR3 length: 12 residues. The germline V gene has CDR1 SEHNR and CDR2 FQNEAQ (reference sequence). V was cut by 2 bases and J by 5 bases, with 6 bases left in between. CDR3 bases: TGTGCCAGCAGCTTACGCATGGAGACCCAGTACTTC. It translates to CASSLRMETQYF.

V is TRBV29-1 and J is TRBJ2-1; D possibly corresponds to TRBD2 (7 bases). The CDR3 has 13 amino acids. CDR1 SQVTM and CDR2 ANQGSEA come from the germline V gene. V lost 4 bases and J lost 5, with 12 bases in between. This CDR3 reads CSVGGGVNNEQFF. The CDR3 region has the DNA TGCAGCGTTGGAGGGGGGGTCAACAATGAGCAGTTCTTC.

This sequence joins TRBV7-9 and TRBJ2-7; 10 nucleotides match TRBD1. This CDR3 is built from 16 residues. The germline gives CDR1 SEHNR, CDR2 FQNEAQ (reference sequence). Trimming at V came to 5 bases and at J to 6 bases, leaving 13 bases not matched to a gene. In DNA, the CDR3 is TGTGCCAGCAGCCCTGCTAGTGGGACAGGGGTAACCGAGCAGTACTTC. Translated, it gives CASSPASGTGVTEQYF.

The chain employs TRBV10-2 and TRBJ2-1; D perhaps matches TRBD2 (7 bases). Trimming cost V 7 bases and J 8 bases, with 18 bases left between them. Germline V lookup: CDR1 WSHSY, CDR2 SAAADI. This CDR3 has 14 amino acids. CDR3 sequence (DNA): TGCGCCAGCACCTGGGGGGCGGGAGACGATGAGCAGTTCTTC. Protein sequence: CASTWGAGDDEQFF.

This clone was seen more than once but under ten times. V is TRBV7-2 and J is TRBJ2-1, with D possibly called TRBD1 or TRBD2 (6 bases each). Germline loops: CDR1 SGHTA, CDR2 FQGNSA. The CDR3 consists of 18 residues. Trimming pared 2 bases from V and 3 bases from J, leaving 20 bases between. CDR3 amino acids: CASSLSGIEGGSYNEQFF. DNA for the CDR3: TGTGCCAGCAGCTTAAGTGGTATTGAGGGGGGTAGCTACAATGAGCAGTTCTTC.

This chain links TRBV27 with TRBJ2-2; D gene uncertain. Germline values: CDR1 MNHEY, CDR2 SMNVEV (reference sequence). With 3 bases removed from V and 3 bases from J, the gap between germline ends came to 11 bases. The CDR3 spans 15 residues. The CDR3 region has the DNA TGTGCCAGCAGTTTTGATTGGACGTACACCGGGGAGCTGTTTTTT. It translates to CASSFDWTYTGELFF.

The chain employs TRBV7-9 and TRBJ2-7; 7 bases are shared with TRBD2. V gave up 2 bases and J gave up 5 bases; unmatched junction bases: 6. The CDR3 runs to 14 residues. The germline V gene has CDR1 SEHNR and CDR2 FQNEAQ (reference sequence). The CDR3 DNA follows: TGTGCCAGCAGCTTACGAGAGGGGAGGGACGAGCAGTACTTC. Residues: CASSLREGRDEQYF.

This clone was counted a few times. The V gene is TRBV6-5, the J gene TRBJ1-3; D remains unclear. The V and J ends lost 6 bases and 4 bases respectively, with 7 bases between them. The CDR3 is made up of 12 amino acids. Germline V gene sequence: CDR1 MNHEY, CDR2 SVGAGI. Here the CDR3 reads CASRDQGNTIYF. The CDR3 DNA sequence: TGTGCCAGCAGAGATCAGGGAAACACCATATATTTT.

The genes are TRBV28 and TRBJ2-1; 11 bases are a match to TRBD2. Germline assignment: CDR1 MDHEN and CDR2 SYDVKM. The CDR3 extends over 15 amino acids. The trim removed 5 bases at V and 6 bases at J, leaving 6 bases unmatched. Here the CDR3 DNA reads TGTGCCAGCAGTCAGGCTAGCGGGGGGTCCAATGAGCAGTTCTTC. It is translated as CASSQASGGSNEQFF.

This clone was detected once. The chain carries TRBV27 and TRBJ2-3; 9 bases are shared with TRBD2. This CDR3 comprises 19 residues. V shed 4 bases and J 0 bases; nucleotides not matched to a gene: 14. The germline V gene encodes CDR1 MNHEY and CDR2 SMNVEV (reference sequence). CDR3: CASSSPRGSGGPSTDTQYF. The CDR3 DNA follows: TGTGCCAGCAGTTCCCCGCGGGGTAGCGGGGGCCCTAGCACAGATACGCAGTATTTT.

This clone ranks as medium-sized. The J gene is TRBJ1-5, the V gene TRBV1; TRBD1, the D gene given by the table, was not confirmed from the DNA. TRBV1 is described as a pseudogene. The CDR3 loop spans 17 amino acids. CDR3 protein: CTSRNNRVPYSNQPQHF. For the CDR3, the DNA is TGCACCAGCAGAAACAACAGGGTACCTTATAGCAATCAGCCCCAGCATTTT.

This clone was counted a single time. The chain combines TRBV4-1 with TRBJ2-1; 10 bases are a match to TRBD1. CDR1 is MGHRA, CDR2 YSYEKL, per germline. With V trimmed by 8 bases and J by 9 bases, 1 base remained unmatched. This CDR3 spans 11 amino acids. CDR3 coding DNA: TGCGCCAGCGGGACAGGGGTTGAGCAGTTCTTC. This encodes CASGTGVEQFF.

The CDR3 loop reads CASSKPGTGNRDTQYF. CDR3 sequence (DNA): TGTGCCAGCAGTAAACCCGGGACAGGGAATCGAGATACGCAGTATTTT. The rearrangement links TRBV28 to TRBJ2-3; TRBD1 agrees at 9 bases. This CDR3 comprises 16 residues. Germline trimming cut 5 bases from V and 5 bases from J; bases unmatched to any gene: 11. The germline V gene has CDR1 MDHEN and CDR2 SYDVKM.